Below are 29 T cell receptor beta chains sequenced from a single sample in a study of cytomegalovirus exposure and HLA in healthy donors. Using immunoSEQ multiplex PCR, the repertoire was profiled, and TCRdb retains in-frame clones only, with some absent. The table lists some 160,000 clones, approximately 90% of them singletons, with under 0.8% in the top ten. Sequencing used PBMCs. All receptors come from a man between 18 and 35 years old in good health and CMV-seronegative.

The rearrangement links TRBV5-6 to TRBJ2-5; 7 bases fit TRBD2. Germline lookup yields CDR1 SGHDT and CDR2 YYEEEE. Unmatched junction bases numbered 4, after V lost 6 bases and J lost 2 bases. This CDR3 spans 13 amino acids. The CDR3 loop reads CASKAGDQETQYF. DNA of the CDR3: TGTGCCAGCAAGGCGGGGGATCAAGAGACCCAGTACTTC. Drawing the rest from reference TRBV5-6 and TRBJ2-5, the complete variable domain is DAGVTQSPTHLIKTRGQQVTLRCSPKSGHDTVSWYQQALGQGPQFIFQYYEEEERQRGNFPDRFSGHQFPNYSSELNVNALLLGDSALYLCASKAGDQETQYFGPGTRLLVL.

The J gene is TRBJ2-5, the V gene TRBV7-2; TRBD2 is a possible D gene (5 bases). This CDR3 has 14 residues. Trimming removed 0 bases at V and 2 bases at J, with 7 bases between. Germline values: CDR1 SGHTA, CDR2 FQGNSA. CDR3 sequence reads: CASSLATTQETQYF. The CDR3 nucleotides read TGTGCCAGCAGCTTAGCGACTACACAAGAGACCCAGTACTTC.

This chain connects TRBV7-9 to TRBJ2-7; D possibly corresponds to TRBD2 (6 bases). Trimming took 5 bases from V and 4 from J, leaving 18 bases between them. Germline V gene sequence: CDR1 SEHNR, CDR2 FQNEAQ (reference sequence). The CDR3 extends over 15 amino acids. CDR3 sequence: CASSTRLGREYEQYF. The CDR3 DNA reads TGTGCCAGCAGCACACGACTAGGGCGTGAGTACGAGCAGTACTTC.

This chain links TRBV5-1 with TRBJ1-1; 8 bases are shared with TRBD1. The J segment lost 3 bases and the V segment lost 1 base, leaving 5 bases of the junction unmatched. In germline, CDR1 is SGHRS, CDR2 YFSETQ. The CDR3 consists of 15 residues. The CDR3 DNA reads as TGCGCCAGCAGCTTGCAGGGGGCGCGGGACACTGAAGCTTTCTTT. The encoded protein is CASSLQGARDTEAFF.

For this clone: Other DNA sequences in this specimen translate into the identical CDR3. This CDR3 is CASSVSGSSYNEQFF. Written as DNA, the CDR3 is TGTGCCAGCAGCGTAAGCGGAAGCTCCTACAATGAGCAGTTCTTC. The rearrangement links TRBV9 to TRBJ2-1, with a weak D call TRBD2 (5 bases). V dropped 1 base and J dropped 0 bases, with 8 bases sitting between them. Per the germline V gene, CDR1 is SGDLS and CDR2 is YYNGEE. The CDR3 is made up of 15 amino acids.

J is TRBJ1-2 and V is TRBV9; 7 nucleotides match TRBD1. Germline CDR1 is SGDLS and CDR2 is YYNGEE. V shed 0 bases and J 2 bases; nucleotides not matched to a gene: 4. The CDR3 contains 15 residues. CDR3 amino acids: CASSVATTGNYGYTF. In DNA form, the CDR3 reads TGTGCCAGCAGCGTAGCCACGACAGGGAACTATGGCTACACCTTC.

The chain employs TRBV14 and TRBJ2-7, with D possibly matching TRBD2 (5 bases). The CDR3 has 17 amino acids. The V gene lost 1 base and the J gene lost 2 bases, with 18 bases spanning the gap. CDR1 SGHDN and CDR2 FVKESK come from the germline V gene. CDR3: CASSQGPGWTGTYEQYF. As DNA, the CDR3 is TGTGCCAGCAGCCAAGGTCCAGGTTGGACGGGGACCTACGAGCAGTACTTC.

Here the CDR3 DNA reads TGTGCCAGCAGCTCCCCACCCCCCGGGCGACAGAACAGGAACTATGGCTACACCTTC. It codes for CASSSPPPGRQNRNYGYTF. This chain connects TRBV7-6 to TRBJ1-2; D is possibly TRBD1 (5 bases). The CDR3 loop spans 19 amino acids. V shed 4 bases and J shed 2 bases, with 26 bases lying between them. Germline V gene sequence: CDR1 SGHVS, CDR2 FNYEAQ.

This chain joins TRBV2 and TRBJ2-3; the D gene is possibly TRBD2 (5 bases). Germline V gene lookup returns CDR1 SNHLY and CDR2 FYNNEI. This CDR3 is built from 15 residues. Trimming removed 6 bases from V and 7 bases from J, with 20 bases in between. CDR3 region: CASRSVWSSSHTQYF. The CDR3 DNA follows: TGTGCCAGCAGGTCGGTCTGGTCTAGCTCACATACGCAGTATTTT.

The chain employs TRBV6-1 and TRBJ2-7; 8 nucleotides align to TRBD2. There are 15 residues in the CDR3. The germline CDR1 and CDR2 sequences are MNHNS and SASEGT. Trimming took 5 bases from V and 4 from J; bases not matched to a gene: 10. CDR3 in amino acids: CASSLSGGTLYEQYV. The CDR3 bases are TGTGCCAGCAGTCTGTCGGGGGGGACACTTTACGAGCAGTACGTC.

V gene TRBV10-2 combines with J gene TRBJ2-2; possibly TRBD1 for D (6 bases). The germline CDR1 and CDR2 sequences are WSHSY and SAAADI. The CDR3 runs to 14 residues. The V end lost 1 base, the J end lost 3 bases, and 6 bases lay between the germline ends. The CDR3 spells CASSEYRDTGELFF. DNA of the CDR3: TGCGCCAGCAGTGAGTACAGGGACACCGGGGAGCTGTTTTTT.

The V call is TRBV27, the J call TRBJ1-4, with 8 bases that match TRBD1. CDR1 is MNHEY, CDR2 SMNVEV, per germline (reference sequence). V shed 0 bases and J 3 bases; nucleotides not matched to a gene: 6. The CDR3 covers 17 residues. The CDR3 region has the DNA TGTGCCAGCAGTTTATCGAGTTCGGGACAGGCTAATGAAAAACTGTTTTTT. Translating gives CASSLSSSGQANEKLFF.

The chain employs TRBV7-2 and TRBJ2-3; 11 bases align to TRBD2. The CDR3 is 18 amino acids. Germline V gives CDR1 SGHTA, CDR2 FQGNSA. J gave up 4 bases and V 2 bases, and 11 bases lay outside the gene matches. The CDR3 region is CASSLYSSGGIFADTQYF. CDR3 DNA sequence: TGTGCCAGCAGCTTATATTCTAGCGGGGGGATTTTCGCAGATACGCAGTATTTT.

This sequence joins TRBV7-9 and TRBJ2-2, with TRBD1 identical over 10 bases. This CDR3 has 15 amino acids. J gave up 6 bases and V 5 bases, and 6 bases lay outside the gene matches. Germline V gene sequence: CDR1 SEHNR, CDR2 FQNEAQ (reference sequence). The CDR3 sequence: CASSTGQGRAGELFF. CDR3 bases: TGTGCCAGCAGCACGGGACAGGGGAGAGCCGGGGAGCTGTTTTTT.

This chain connects TRBV9 to TRBJ1-1; D possibly corresponds to TRBD1 (5 bases). This CDR3 region has 14 residues. CDR1 is SGDLS, CDR2 YYNGEE, per germline. Trimming stripped 0 bases from V and 1 base from J, with 7 bases between. CDR3 DNA: TGTGCCAGCAGCGTAGTAGGGGAGAACACTGAAGCTTTCTTT. Its translation: CASSVVGENTEAFF.

V and J are TRBV18 and TRBJ2-1; D remains ambiguous. The germline V gene encodes CDR1 KGHSH and CDR2 LQKENI. The CDR3 totals 18 residues. Trimming left V 1 base short and J 4 bases short, with 20 bases between. CDR3 bases: TGTGCCAGCTCACCACGGTTCGGCGGATCCTTAAGATACAATGAGCAGTTCTTC. Encoded protein: CASSPRFGGSLRYNEQFF.

This rearrangement joins TRBV15 to TRBJ2-3, with 9 positions matching TRBD2. The ends lost 3 bases at V and 3 bases at J; junction bases unmatched: 4. CDR1 and CDR2 (germline): LNHNV, YYDKDF (reference sequence). This CDR3 is 15 amino acids long. For the CDR3, the DNA is TGTGCCACCAGCAGGGGTAGCGGGAGAACAGATACGCAGTATTTT. As protein: CATSRGSGRTDTQYF.

The rearrangement uses TRBV5-1 and TRBJ2-3, with 10 bases that match TRBD2. CDR1 and CDR2 from the germline V gene are SGHRS and YFSETQ. J gave up 2 bases and V 1 base, and 4 bases lay outside the gene matches. The CDR3 length is 16 residues. CDR3 DNA: TGCGCCAGCAGCTTGTCCCTAGCGGGGGCCACAGATACGCAGTATTTT. Protein sequence: CASSLSLAGATDTQYF.

V is TRBV9 and J is TRBJ1-5; TRBD1 matches 9 bases. CDR1 and CDR2 from the germline V gene are SGDLS and YYNGEE. The CDR3 extends over 14 amino acids. V lost 3 bases to trimming and J lost 4 bases; unmatched junction nucleotides: 2. In nucleotides, the CDR3 is TGTGCCAGCAGCGGGGGGACAGGGAATCAGCCCCAGCATTTT. Its protein is CASSGGTGNQPQHF.

The rearrangement uses TRBV7-8 and TRBJ2-5, with 9 bases aligning to TRBD1. The junction had 7 bases not matched to a gene; V was cut back by 4 bases and J by 1 base. The CDR3 covers 16 residues. Germline V gene sequence: CDR1 SGHVS, CDR2 FQNEAQ. CDR3 nucleotides: TGTGCCAGCAGCTCCCTGGCGGGACAGGGCCAAGAGACCCAGTACTTC. Translation: CASSSLAGQGQETQYF.

V and J are TRBV5-1 and TRBJ2-2; D is possibly TRBD2 (5 bases). Per the germline V gene, CDR1 is SGHRS and CDR2 is YFSETQ. The CDR3 runs 14 residues. Trimming took 5 bases from V and 0 from J, leaving 8 bases between them. The CDR3 loop is CASSAGANTGELFF. In nucleotides, the CDR3 is TGCGCCAGCAGTGCGGGCGCGAACACCGGGGAGCTGTTTTTT.

V gene TRBV2 combines with J gene TRBJ2-3; the match to TRBD1 covers 8 bases. Germline V lookup: CDR1 SNHLY, CDR2 FYNNEI. After removal of 9 bases from V and 0 bases from J, the junction contained 8 bases not matched to a gene. The CDR3 is 15 amino acids. The DNA of the CDR3 is TGTGCCAGGGCAGGGGGCCCAACCAGCACAGATACGCAGTATTTT. The encoded protein is CARAGGPTSTDTQYF.

V usage is TRBV19 and J usage is TRBJ2-1, with unresolved D. This CDR3 is built from 15 residues. V shed 1 base and J shed 3 bases, with 10 bases lying between them. In germline, CDR1 is LNHDA, CDR2 SQIVND (reference sequence). In DNA, the CDR3 is TGTGCCAGTAGTATAGGTCAGGCTGTCTACAATGAGCAGTTCTTC. Amino acids: CASSIGQAVYNEQFF.

The sample holds one count of this clone. The V gene is TRBV12-5, the J gene TRBJ1-3; D remains ambiguous. There are 13 residues in the CDR3. The V end was cut by 7 bases, the J end by 3 bases, with 10 bases between. Germline V CDR1 and CDR2: LGHNT, FRNRAP. Here the CDR3 reads CASVEGYGNTIYF. CDR3 nucleotide sequence: TGTGCTAGTGTGGAGGGCTATGGAAACACCATATATTTT.

V gene TRBV6-1 combines with J gene TRBJ2-1; 7 nucleotides line up with TRBD2. The CDR3 sequence is 13 residues long. Germline V gene data show CDR1 as MNHNS and CDR2 as SASEGT. The junction had 7 bases not matched to a gene; V was cut back by 1 base and J by 13 bases. CDR3 in DNA: TGTGCCAGCAGTGAAGGGGGGGGACCCCTTCAGTTCTTC. The encoded protein is CASSEGGGPLQFF.

The V call is TRBV5-1, the J call TRBJ2-7; 7 bases are a match to TRBD2. J lost 3 bases, V lost 4 bases, and 4 bases had no gene match. The germline V gene encodes CDR1 SGHRS and CDR2 YFSETQ. The CDR3 has 13 residues. The CDR3 DNA is TGCGCCAGCAGCCCGGGGGGTGGCTACGAGCAGTACTTC. This translates into CASSPGGGYEQYF.

The chain is built from TRBV16 and TRBJ1-2; D gene uncertain. V was trimmed by 0 bases and J by 4 bases, leaving 12 bases between them. The CDR3 is 15 amino acids. The germline V gene encodes CDR1 KGHSY and CDR2 FQNENV. This chain's CDR3 is CASSQSQVTVYGYTF. The CDR3 DNA reads as TGTGCCAGCAGCCAATCTCAGGTAACCGTCTATGGCTACACCTTC. The entire variable domain, with the rest obtained from reference TRBV16 and TRBJ1-2, is as follows: GEEVAQTPKHLVRGEGQKAKLYCAPIKGHSYVFWYQQVLKNEFKFLISFQNENVFDETGMPKERFSAKCLPNSPCSLEIQATKLEDSAVYFCASSQSQVTVYGYTFGSGTRLTVV.

The chain is built from TRBV7-2 and TRBJ1-2; a weak D match, TRBD1 (6 bases). CDR1 and CDR2 from the germline V gene are SGHTA and FQGNSA. V shed 2 bases and J shed 2 bases, with 18 bases lying between them. The CDR3 is made up of 17 amino acids. CDR3 bases: TGTGCCAGCAGCTTATACGACAGGACAGATTCGAACTATGGCTACACCTTC. This gives the protein CASSLYDRTDSNYGYTF. Looking up the rest from reference TRBV7-2 and TRBJ1-2 gives the full variable domain: GAGVSQSPSNKVTEKGKDVELRCDPISGHTALYWYRQSLGQGLEFLIYFQGNSAPDKSGLPSDRFSAERTGGSVSTLTIQRTQQEDSAVYLCASSLYDRTDSNYGYTFGSGTRLTVV.

The chain carries TRBV19 and TRBJ2-1; 11 nucleotides align to TRBD2. CDR1 is LNHDA, CDR2 SQIVND, per germline (reference sequence). Trimming cost V 7 bases and J 10 bases; bases outside gene matches: 12. There are 15 residues in the CDR3. DNA for the CDR3: TGTGCCAGTATTCCTCTAGCGGGAGGTGATGGCGAGCAGTTCTTC. It yields the protein CASIPLAGGDGEQFF.